This T cell receptor (beta chain) was recovered during a study of a mutant IDH1 vaccine in newly diagnosed glioma (dated by TCRdb to the early 2020s). Broadly, across the study: Vaccination was initiated 4-6 weeks after radiotherapy alone, or concurrently with temozolomide cycles in the chemotherapy-containing groups. The approximately 30 treated patients were roughly 62% male and around 40% female, with a mean age of about 43 years. Prior to enrollment, patients had been given standard therapy consisting of radiotherapy alone, temozolomide alone, or radiochemotherapy with temozolomide, with the combination given to most patients. The week-35 safety follow-up took place at visit V12, and the week-47 end of study took place at visit V13. Peripheral blood samples were drawn at six visits, namely V03 (baseline), V05, V07, V10, V12 and V13. Longitudinal TCRB deep sequencing was done for about two dozen treated patients, wherever samples were available for exploratory analyses.

As concerns this clone: The antigen it recognizes is unknown. No base quality values were provided; no much bigger clone lies one nucleotide off.

The sample's time point, from its label and the paper: week 35, safety follow-up. Each vaccine dose, consisting of 300 ug of a 20-mer mutant IDH1 peptide in Montanide, was administered subcutaneously with topical imiquimod. Patients were given eight vaccinations, in weeks 1, 3, 5, 7, 11, 15, 19 and 23, which matched visits V03 through V10. Donors had newly diagnosed WHO grade 3 or 4 IDH1-mutant astrocytomas with loss of nuclear ATRX. The samples were drawn from NOA16, a multicentre, single-arm, open-label phase I trial in Germany that tested a mutant IDH1 peptide vaccine in humans for the first time. Genomic DNA for TCRB sequencing was extracted from EDTA blood using the DNeasy Blood and Tissue Kit. Receptor libraries were prepared by the immunoSEQ multiplex PCR assay. Rearranged TCR beta chain sequences were amplified with the hsTCRB Kit following the manufacturer's protocol. TCRB libraries were sequenced on an Illumina MiSeq. From the authors' description of their analysis: The proprietary platform of the kit vendor was used for demultiplexing, trimming and gene mapping. Not all clones reach the TCRdb copy of this immuneACCESS table, which keeps in-frame sequences only. Checked studies attribute under half of the gap to unresolved V genes and leave the rest unexplained. Clonal size and the V and J genes are those of that table, whereas D and trimming came from the DNA. Present in this sample are approximately 60,000 clones, about 86% of which were seen just once. The ten most abundant clones make up 1.6% of the sample.

Paper-wide results and their limitations: Availability determined which PBMC samples were chosen for TCRB deep sequencing. Immune responses induced by the vaccine were seen in 90% to 95% of patients across multiple MHC alleles. Pseudoprogression seemed to be unrelated to changes in the top peripheral T cell clonotypes found by TCRB sequencing. It was noted by the authors that analyses of patient blood samples could not be reproduced owing to sample limitations.

The V and J ends are trimmed by 6 bases and 1 base, leaving 16 bases between them. CDR1 and CDR2 (SGHTA, FQGNSA) derive from the germline V gene. Including cysteine and phenylalanine, the CDR3 has 16 amino acids. Only the CDR3 portion is preserved as DNA: 48 bases, with reading frame beginning at the first base. The TCR sequence derives from a man aged 35 to 55 with glioma. This receptor chain uses TRBV7-2 and TRBJ1-3; the D gene remains uncertain. This specimen was PBMCs, taken from a glioma patient whose treatment included an IDH1 peptide vaccine. For the CDR3, the sequence is CASSTRTGGSGNTIYF. At the DNA level, the sequence is TGTGCCAGCAGTACCCGGACGGGTGGGTCTGGAAACACCATATATTTT.